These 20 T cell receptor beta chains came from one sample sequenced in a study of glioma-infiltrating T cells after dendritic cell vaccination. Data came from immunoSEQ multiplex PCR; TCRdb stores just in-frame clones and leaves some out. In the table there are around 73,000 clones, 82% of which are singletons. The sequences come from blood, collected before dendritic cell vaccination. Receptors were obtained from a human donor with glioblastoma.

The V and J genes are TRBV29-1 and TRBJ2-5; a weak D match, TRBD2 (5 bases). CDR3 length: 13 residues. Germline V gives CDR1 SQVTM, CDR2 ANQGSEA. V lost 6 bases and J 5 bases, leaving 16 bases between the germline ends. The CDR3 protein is CSVDRGAEETQYF. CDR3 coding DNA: TGCAGCGTCGACCGGGGAGCGGAGGAGACCCAGTACTTC.

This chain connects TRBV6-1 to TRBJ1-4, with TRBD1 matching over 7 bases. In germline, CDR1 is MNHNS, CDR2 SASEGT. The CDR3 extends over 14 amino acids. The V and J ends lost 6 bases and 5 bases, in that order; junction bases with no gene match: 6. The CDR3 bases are TGTGCCAGCAGCGGGACAGACAACAATGAAAAACTGTTTTTT. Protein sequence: CASSGTDNNEKLFF.

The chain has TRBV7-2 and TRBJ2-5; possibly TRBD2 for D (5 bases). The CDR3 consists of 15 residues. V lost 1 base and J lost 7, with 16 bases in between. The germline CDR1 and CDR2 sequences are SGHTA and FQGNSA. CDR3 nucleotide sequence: TGTGCCAGCAGCTTAGGTCAAACTAGGGTGGGGACCCAGTACTTC. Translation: CASSLGQTRVGTQYF.

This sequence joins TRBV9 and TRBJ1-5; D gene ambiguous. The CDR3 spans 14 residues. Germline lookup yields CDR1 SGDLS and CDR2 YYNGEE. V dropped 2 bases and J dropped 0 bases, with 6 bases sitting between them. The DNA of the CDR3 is TGTGCCAGCAGCGTTGGACTTAGCAATCAGCCCCAGCATTTT. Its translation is CASSVGLSNQPQHF.

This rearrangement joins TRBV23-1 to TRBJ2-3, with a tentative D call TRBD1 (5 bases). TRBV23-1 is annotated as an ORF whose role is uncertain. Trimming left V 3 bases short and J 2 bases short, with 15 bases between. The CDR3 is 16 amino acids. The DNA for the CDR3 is TGCGCCAGCAGTCACGACAGCACACCACTCACAGATACGCAGTATTTT. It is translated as CASSHDSTPLTDTQYF.

The CDR3 spells CASSQSKGQGAYNEQFF. CDR3 DNA sequence: TGCGCCAGCAGCCAATCCAAGGGACAGGGGGCCTACAATGAGCAGTTCTTC. The V gene is TRBV4-1, the J gene TRBJ2-1, with 11 positions matching TRBD1. V lost 2 bases to trimming and J lost 2 bases; unmatched junction nucleotides: 5. This CDR3 comprises 17 residues. The germline gives CDR1 MGHRA, CDR2 YSYEKL.

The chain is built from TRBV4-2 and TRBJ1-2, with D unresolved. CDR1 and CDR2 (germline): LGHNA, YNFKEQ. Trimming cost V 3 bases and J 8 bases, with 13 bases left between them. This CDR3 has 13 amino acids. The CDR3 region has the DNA TGTGCCAGCAGCCATGAGCCACAGCGGGGCTACACCTTC. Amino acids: CASSHEPQRGYTF.

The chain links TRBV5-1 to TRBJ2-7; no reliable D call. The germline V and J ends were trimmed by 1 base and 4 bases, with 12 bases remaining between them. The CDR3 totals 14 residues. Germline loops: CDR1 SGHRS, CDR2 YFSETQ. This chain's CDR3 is CASSLSRPTYEQYF. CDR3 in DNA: TGCGCCAGCAGCTTGTCTCGCCCCACTTACGAGCAGTACTTC.

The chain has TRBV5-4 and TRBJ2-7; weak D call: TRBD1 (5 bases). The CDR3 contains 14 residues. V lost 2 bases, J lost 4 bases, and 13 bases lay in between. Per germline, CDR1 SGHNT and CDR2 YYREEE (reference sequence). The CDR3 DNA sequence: TGTGCCAGCAGCTTACGACAGAGCCGGTACGAGCAGTACTTC. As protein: CASSLRQSRYEQYF.

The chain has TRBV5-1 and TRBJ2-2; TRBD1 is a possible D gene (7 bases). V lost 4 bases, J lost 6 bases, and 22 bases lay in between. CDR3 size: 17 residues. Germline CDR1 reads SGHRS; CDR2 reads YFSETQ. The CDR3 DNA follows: TGCGCCAGCAGCCCCTACCAGGGGGGTACGAAGTCCGGGGAGCTGTTTTTT. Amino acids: CASSPYQGGTKSGELFF.

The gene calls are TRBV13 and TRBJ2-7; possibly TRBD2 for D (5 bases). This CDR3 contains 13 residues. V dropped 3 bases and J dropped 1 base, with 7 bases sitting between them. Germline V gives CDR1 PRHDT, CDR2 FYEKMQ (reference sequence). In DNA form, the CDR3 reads TGTGCCAGCAGCTTGGACTTGTCCTACGAGCAGTACTTC. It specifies CASSLDLSYEQYF.

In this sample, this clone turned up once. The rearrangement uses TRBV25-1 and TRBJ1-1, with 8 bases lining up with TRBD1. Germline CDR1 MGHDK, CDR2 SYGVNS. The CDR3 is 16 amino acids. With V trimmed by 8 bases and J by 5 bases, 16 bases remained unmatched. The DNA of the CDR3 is TGTGCCAGCTCAGACAGGGGCCCCCTGAGTGGGACTGAAGCTTTCTTT. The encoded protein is CASSDRGPLSGTEAFF.

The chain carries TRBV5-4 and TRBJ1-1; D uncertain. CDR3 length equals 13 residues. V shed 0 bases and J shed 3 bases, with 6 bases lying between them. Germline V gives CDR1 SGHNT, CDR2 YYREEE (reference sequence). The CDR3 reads CASSLAGDTEAFF. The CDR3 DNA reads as TGTGCCAGCAGCTTGGCCGGGGACACTGAAGCTTTCTTT.

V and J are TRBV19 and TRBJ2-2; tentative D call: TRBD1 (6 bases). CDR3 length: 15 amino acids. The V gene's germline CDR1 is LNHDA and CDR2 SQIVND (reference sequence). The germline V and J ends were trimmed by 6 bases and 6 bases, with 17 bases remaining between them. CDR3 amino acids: CASSSRTNRAGELFF. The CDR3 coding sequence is TGTGCCAGTAGCTCACGCACGAACAGGGCCGGGGAGCTGTTTTTT.

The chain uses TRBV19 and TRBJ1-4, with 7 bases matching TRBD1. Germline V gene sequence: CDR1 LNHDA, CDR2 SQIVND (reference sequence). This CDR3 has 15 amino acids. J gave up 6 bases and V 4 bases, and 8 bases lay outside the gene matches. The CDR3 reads CASSTHRDSYEKLFF. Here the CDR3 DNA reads TGTGCCAGTAGTACCCACCGGGACAGCTATGAAAAACTGTTTTTT.

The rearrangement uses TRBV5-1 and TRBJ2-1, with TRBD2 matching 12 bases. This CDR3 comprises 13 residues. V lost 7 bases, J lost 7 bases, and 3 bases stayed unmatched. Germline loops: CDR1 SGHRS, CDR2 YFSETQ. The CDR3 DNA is TGCGCCAGCCGCCTAGCGGGAGGGAATGAGCAGTTCTTC. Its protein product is CASRLAGGNEQFF.

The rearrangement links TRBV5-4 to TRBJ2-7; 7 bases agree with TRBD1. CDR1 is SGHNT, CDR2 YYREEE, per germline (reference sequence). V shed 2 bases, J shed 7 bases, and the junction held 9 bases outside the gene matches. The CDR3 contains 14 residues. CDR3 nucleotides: TGTGCCAGCAGCTTCGTAGGGGGCGGCGAGGAGCAGTACTTC. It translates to CASSFVGGGEEQYF.

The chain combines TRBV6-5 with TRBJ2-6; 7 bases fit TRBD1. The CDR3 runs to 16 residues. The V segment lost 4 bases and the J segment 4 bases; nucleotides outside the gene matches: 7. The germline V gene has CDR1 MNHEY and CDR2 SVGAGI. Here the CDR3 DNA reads TGTGCCAGCAGTTCCCAGACAGGGTCCGGGGCCAACGTCCTGACTTTC. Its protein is CASSSQTGSGANVLTF.

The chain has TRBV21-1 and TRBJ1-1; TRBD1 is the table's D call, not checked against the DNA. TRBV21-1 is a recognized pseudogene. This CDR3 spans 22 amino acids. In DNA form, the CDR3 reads TGTGCCAGCAGCAAAGCCGGCGGGCCCGGGACAGTAATAACGAGTGGGGGATTTGGAGCTTTCTTT. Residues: CASSKAGGPGTVITSGGFGAFF.

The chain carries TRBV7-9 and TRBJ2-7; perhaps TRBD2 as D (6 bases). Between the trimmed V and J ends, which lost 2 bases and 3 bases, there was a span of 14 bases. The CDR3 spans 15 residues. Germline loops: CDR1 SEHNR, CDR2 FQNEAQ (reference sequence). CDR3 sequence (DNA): TGTGCCAGCAGCTTAAATGGTGGGACTCACTACGAGCAGTACTTC. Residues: CASSLNGGTHYEQYF.